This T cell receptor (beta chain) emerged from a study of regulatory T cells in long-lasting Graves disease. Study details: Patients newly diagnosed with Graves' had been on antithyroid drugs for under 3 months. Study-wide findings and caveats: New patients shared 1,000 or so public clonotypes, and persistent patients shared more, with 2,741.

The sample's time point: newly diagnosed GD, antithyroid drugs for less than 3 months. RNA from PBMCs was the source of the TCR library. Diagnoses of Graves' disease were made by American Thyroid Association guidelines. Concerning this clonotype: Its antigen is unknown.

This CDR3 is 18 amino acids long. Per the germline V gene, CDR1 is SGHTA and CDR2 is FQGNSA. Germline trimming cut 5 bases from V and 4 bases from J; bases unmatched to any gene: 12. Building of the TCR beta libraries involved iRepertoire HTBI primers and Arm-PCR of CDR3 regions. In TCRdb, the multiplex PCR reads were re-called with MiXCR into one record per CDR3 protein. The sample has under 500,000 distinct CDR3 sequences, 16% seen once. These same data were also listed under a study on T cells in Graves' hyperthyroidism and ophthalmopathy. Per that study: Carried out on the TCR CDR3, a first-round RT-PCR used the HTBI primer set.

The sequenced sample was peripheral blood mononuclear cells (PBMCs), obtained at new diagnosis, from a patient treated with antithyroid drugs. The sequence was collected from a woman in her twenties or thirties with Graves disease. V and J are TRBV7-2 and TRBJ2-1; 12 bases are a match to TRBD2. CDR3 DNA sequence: TGTGCCAGCAGCCCGACAACTAGCGGGGGGTCACAATACAATGAGCAGTTCTTC. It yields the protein CASSPTTSGGSQYNEQFF.